The entry below describes one T cell receptor beta chain. There is no known antigen for this receptor. Within one base of it there is no much larger clone, and no base qualities were kept. Receptor libraries were prepared by the immunoSEQ multiplex PCR assay. On the authors' methods: A statistical classification framework was built for diagnosing cytomegalovirus status from the catalog of TCR beta chain sequences. In its TCRdb copy, this immuneACCESS table keeps in-frame sequences only and misses some clones. Where compared with another copy, unresolved V genes explain less than half of these, and the others have no known cause. V and J calls and clone size follow that table, whereas D and trimming were derived from the DNA. The sample includes over 150,000 clones, with about 89% observed a single time. The leading ten clones occupy 3% to 3.5% of the sample. Looking up the germline V gene yields CDR1 SGHTA and CDR2 FQGNSA. V lost 5 bases and J lost 1 base; the stretch between them is 11 bases long. Counted from cysteine to phenylalanine, this CDR3 has 14 amino acids. Of the read, only the CDR3 DNA is kept; its 42 bases are in frame from base 1.

The data stem from a study of cytomegalovirus exposure and HLA in healthy donors (dated by TCRdb to 2016 to 2017). With respect to the entire study: A later analysis indicated that the roughly 130 validation repertoires were generated on the platform also employed for the roughly 730 repertoires of the first cohort. The study combined high-throughput TCR immunosequencing, statistical association of individual TCRs with disease status, and machine learning to predict cytomegalovirus infection status. The study aimed to test whether cataloging public T cell receptors could reveal signatures of past pathogen exposure. In addition to the first cohort of 650 to 800 subjects, a separate validation cohort of approximately 130 different subjects was used. The paper's findings and limits, for the study overall: Cytomegalovirus status was reported to be diagnosed by the classifier with high specificity and sensitivity in both the original and validation cohorts. All 120 or so repertoires were used to score co-occurrence in the validation cohort in a later analysis, because that analysis had no HLA typing for the cohort. It was suggested by the authors that the approach could potentially be generalized to other disease states and immunological phenotypes. A few of the identified cytomegalovirus-associated TCR beta chains were confirmed in vitro to be specific for cytomegalovirus antigens. Most TCR sequences were seen in very few donors, while some public TCRs were found in many individuals. Of the cluster scores, 94% were above 0 in a later analysis, which found that TCRs clustered in the first cohort also tended to co-occur in the 95 to 150 validation repertoires. In the study, about 150 TCR beta chains were listed as associated with cytomegalovirus.

Donors formed part of the validation cohort, which comprised 120 subjects and was distinct from the first cohort of over 500 subjects. The source of this sequence is a woman between 18 and 29 years old in good health and CMV-seropositive. Sequencing was performed on PBMCs. This chain is built from TRBV7-2 and TRBJ1-2; too little of a D gene remains to name it. The CDR3 protein is CASSAVASNYGYTF. At the DNA level, the sequence is TGTGCCAGCAGCGCTGTCGCCAGTAACTATGGCTACACCTTC.